The 17 T cell receptor beta chains presented below share a single source sample, sequenced in a study of T-cell memory formation after mild COVID-19 (dated by TCRdb to 2020 to 2022). The library was made by 5' RACE. The sequencer was an Illumina NovaSeq 6000. TCRdb trimmed the raw reads at Q25, called clones with MiXCR and kept productive beta chains. Rows with one shared CDR3 protein collapse into an entry with the most common genes and DNA. The sample yields some 490,000 distinct CDR3 sequences; 15% to 20% were counted once. 10% to 15% of the sample belongs to the ten largest clones. The sequencing sample was made of PBMCs or a T cell subset sorted from them (not recorded which). The receptors were gathered from an adult woman who had mild COVID-19 (a few samples of this study predate the infection). The sample titles of this study are shuffled in the database, so cell type and time point are left out; the donor was told from shared clones.

In its sample, this clonotype was seen a few times. The CDR3 nucleotides read TGTGCCAGCAGTTTACCCCTAGCGGGATACTCCTACAATGAGCAGTTCTTC. This sequence encodes CASSLPLAGYSYNEQFF. The chain has TRBV12-3 or TRBV12-4 and TRBJ2-1; the match to TRBD2 covers 9 bases. The trim removed 2 bases at V and 0 bases at J, leaving 5 bases unmatched. The CDR3 is made up of 17 amino acids.

This clonotype was observed a few times. The chain joins TRBV5-1 to TRBJ1-5; D might be TRBD1 (6 bases). In germline, CDR1 is SGHRS, CDR2 YFSETQ. V lost 0 bases and J lost 1, with 8 bases in between. The CDR3 sequence is 15 residues long. DNA for the CDR3: TGCGCCAGCAGCTTGGGGGGGCGGAGCAATCAGCCCCAGCATTTT. Residues: CASSLGGRSNQPQHF.

This sequence joins TRBV7-6 and TRBJ1-1; D unclear. The CDR3 consists of 14 residues. CDR1 SGHVS and CDR2 FNYEAQ come from the germline V gene. With 2 bases removed from V and 4 bases from J, the gap between germline ends came to 11 bases. The CDR3 bases are TGTGCCAGCAGCTTATCGACTGGGAGCACTGAAGCTTTCTTT. Its protein product is CASSLSTGSTEAFF.

This chain connects TRBV24-1 to TRBJ2-1; D is possibly TRBD1 (5 bases). CDR1 and CDR2 (germline): KGHDR, SFDVKD. This CDR3 spans 15 amino acids. V lost 5 bases, J lost 5 bases, and 15 bases lay in between. CDR3 coding DNA: TGTGCCACCAGTGGTTGGGGCCCCACAGACAATGAGCAGTTCTTC. Translated, it gives CATSGWGPTDNEQFF.

This clonotype was recorded a few times. The chain joins TRBV7-9 to TRBJ2-1; 10 positions agree with TRBD1. The CDR3 has 16 residues. Losses at the gene ends were 5 bases for V and 6 bases for J; bases not matched to a gene: 10. The V gene's germline CDR1 is SEHNR and CDR2 FQNEAQ (reference sequence). CDR3: CASSGPGQGLSNEQFF. The CDR3 DNA follows: TGTGCCAGCAGCGGGCCGGGACAGGGGTTAAGCAATGAGCAGTTCTTC.

The gene calls are TRBV3-1 and TRBJ2-6; D unresolved. The V end lost 6 bases, the J end lost 10 bases, and 19 bases lay between the germline ends. Per germline, CDR1 LGHDT and CDR2 YNNKEL (reference sequence). The CDR3 is made up of 15 amino acids. The CDR3: CASSPIVTFSNVLTF. The CDR3 DNA reads TGTGCCAGCAGTCCAATAGTAACATTCTCGAACGTCCTGACTTTC.

This sequence joins TRBV12-3 or TRBV12-4 and TRBJ2-3; 9 bases are a match to TRBD2. J was trimmed by 1 base and V by 3 bases; bases with no gene match: 2. This CDR3 contains 15 residues. The CDR3 DNA sequence: TGTGCCAGCAGTTTCACTAGCGGGCGCACAGATACGCAGTATTTT. It encodes CASSFTSGRTDTQYF.

This clonotype was counted a few times. V usage is TRBV12-3 or TRBV12-4 and J usage is TRBJ1-5, with a tentative D call TRBD1 (5 bases). With 6 bases removed from V and 0 bases from J, the gap between germline ends came to 12 bases. The CDR3 length is 15 residues. The CDR3 here is CASSRQTYSNQPQHF. The CDR3, as DNA: TGTGCCAGCAGCCGACAGACTTATAGCAATCAGCCCCAGCATTTT.

This clonotype has a handful of counts. V and J are TRBV4-2 and TRBJ2-3; the D is unclear. In germline, CDR1 is LGHNA, CDR2 YNFKEQ. Trimming pared 2 bases from V and 5 bases from J, leaving 5 bases between. The CDR3 spans 12 residues. CDR3 bases: TGTGCCAGCAGCCAATTGGGAGATACGCAGTATTTT. This encodes CASSQLGDTQYF.

V usage is TRBV6-1 and J usage is TRBJ2-3; 7 nucleotides agree with TRBD1. The CDR3 covers 14 residues. The germline V gene encodes CDR1 MNHNS and CDR2 SASEGT. After removal of 8 bases from V and 2 bases from J, the junction contained 7 bases not matched to a gene. CDR3 sequence: CASFDRAYTDTQYF. CDR3 coding DNA: TGTGCCAGCTTCGACAGGGCGTACACAGATACGCAGTATTTT.

The chain is built from TRBV27 and TRBJ1-5; D may be TRBD1 (5 bases). V was clipped by 4 bases and J by 5 bases, with 12 bases between them. This CDR3 has 14 amino acids. The V gene's germline CDR1 is MNHEY and CDR2 SMNVEV (reference sequence). The CDR3 sequence is CASSSGWGDQPQHF. The CDR3 DNA reads as TGTGCCAGCAGTTCGGGATGGGGGGATCAGCCCCAGCATTTT.

This clonotype was seen only a few times. The rearrangement uses TRBV5-5 and TRBJ2-7; the D is unclear. Germline CDR1 SGHKS, CDR2 YYEKEE (reference sequence). V was cut by 4 bases and J by 2 bases, with 22 bases left in between. This CDR3 contains 17 residues. The DNA of the CDR3 is TGTGCCAGCAGCATACGGGTGTCGGGCAGTGAGACCTACGAGCAGTACTTC. It specifies CASSIRVSGSETYEQYF.

The genes are TRBV11-3 and TRBJ1-3; no reliable D call. Trimming stripped 10 bases from V and 0 bases from J, with 10 bases between. CDR1 and CDR2 (germline): SGHNT, YENEEA. The CDR3 is made up of 13 amino acids. The CDR3: CATSNNSGNTIYF. CDR3 bases: TGTGCCACCTCTAATAACTCTGGAAACACCATATATTTT.

This rearrangement joins TRBV10-3 to TRBJ2-3, with D perhaps matching TRBD2 (7 bases). Trimming pared 6 bases from V and 0 bases from J, leaving 19 bases between. The CDR3 length is 17 residues. Germline V lookup: CDR1 ENHRY, CDR2 SYGVKD. CDR3 sequence (DNA): TGTGCCATCAGGAACGGGGGGCGGACCCCTAGCACAGATACGCAGTATTTT. It encodes CAIRNGGRTPSTDTQYF.

The rearrangement joins TRBV24-1 to TRBJ2-2, with a weak D call TRBD2 (5 bases). The CDR3 has 15 amino acids. V dropped 8 bases and J dropped 5 bases, with 17 bases sitting between them. Germline V gene data show CDR1 as KGHDR and CDR2 as SFDVKD. Written as DNA, the CDR3 is TGTGCCACCACAACCGGGAAAGCCCGTACCGGGGAGCTGTTTTTT. Translation gives CATTTGKARTGELFF.

This clonotype was seen more than once but under ten times. The J gene is TRBJ2-3, the V gene TRBV5-1; 11 nucleotides match TRBD2. V shed 2 bases and J 2 bases; nucleotides not matched to a gene: 4. The CDR3 extends over 16 amino acids. Looked up from germline, CDR1 is SGHRS and CDR2 is YFSETQ. The CDR3 DNA sequence: TGCGCCAGCAGCTTACTTAGCGGGGGGGTCACAGATACGCAGTATTTT. The encoded protein is CASSLLSGGVTDTQYF.

V and J are TRBV7-9 and TRBJ2-3, with D possibly matching TRBD2 (6 bases). The length of the CDR3 is 14 residues. Germline lookup yields CDR1 SEHNR and CDR2 FQNEAQ (reference sequence). The V gene lost 3 bases and the J gene lost 1 base, with 8 bases spanning the gap. CDR3 sequence (DNA): TGTGCCAGCAGCTTCGCTAGCGGCACAGATACGCAGTATTTT. Its translation: CASSFASGTDTQYF.